This is a list of T cell receptor beta chains from one sample in a study of cytomegalovirus exposure and HLA in healthy donors. Profiled with immunoSEQ multiplex PCR; TCRdb holds only in-frame clones, not every one. The sample lists about 350,000 clones, 87% occurring once. The specimen was PBMCs. The origin of the receptors is a woman in her 30s in good health and CMV-seropositive. The CDR3 runs from the conserved cysteine through the conserved F or W. D genes are given only for firm matches. Some rows have no size entry. The others give once, few or many, or a class for an expanded clone.

V gene	clone size	D gene	J gene	CDR3 protein	CDR3 DNA
TRBV13	.	.	TRBJ2-7	CASSLAGREQYF	TGTGCCAGCAGCCTCGCAGGAAGGGAGCAGTACTTC
TRBV11-2	.	.	TRBJ1-1	CASSLPAGPAEAFF	TGTGCCAGCAGCTTACCTGCAGGGCCCGCTGAAGCTTTCTTT
TRBV27	.	.	TRBJ1-1	CASSLSRTGNTEAFF	TGTGCCAGCAGTTTATCCCGGACGGGCAACACTGAAGCTTTCTTT
TRBV27	.	TRBD2	TRBJ2-2	CASSGGLAMDTGELFF	TGTGCCAGCAGTGGGGGACTAGCCATGGACACCGGGGAGCTGTTTTTT
TRBV5-1	.	.	TRBJ1-1	CASSLVVNTEAFF	TGCGCCAGCAGCTTGGTGGTGAACACTGAAGCTTTCTTT
TRBV7-6	.	.	TRBJ2-7	CASSQNQGYEQYF	TGTGCCAGCAGCCAAAACCAGGGGTACGAGCAGTACTTC
TRBV21-1	.	.	TRBJ1-1	CASSNPWGRGTDTEAFF	.
TRBV10-3	.	.	TRBJ1-2	CAISDLRGGTYGYTF	TGTGCCATCAGTGACCTTAGGGGGGGCACCTATGGCTACACCTTC
TRBV27	.	.	TRBJ2-5	CASRPIQGQQETQYF	TGTGCCAGCAGACCGATCCAAGGCCAACAAGAGACCCAGTACTTC
TRBV10-3	.	.	TRBJ2-7	CAILFTGVDYEQYF	TGTGCCATCCTCTTCACCGGGGTCGACTACGAGCAGTACTTC
TRBV14	.	.	TRBJ1-1	CASSPVGPGVRLYTEAFF	TGTGCCAGCAGCCCTGTTGGGCCCGGGGTTAGATTGTACACTGAAGCTTTCTTT
TRBV7-8	.	.	TRBJ1-2	CASSLYASHYGYTF	TGTGCCAGCAGCTTATATGCCAGTCACTATGGCTACACCTTC
TRBV5-1	.	TRBD2	TRBJ2-2	CASGSTSGDLTGELFF	TGCGCCAGCGGGTCGACTAGCGGGGACCTCACCGGGGAGCTGTTTTTT
TRBV7-3	.	.	TRBJ2-7	CASSSRHGVDEQYF	TGTGCCAGCAGCTCCCGGCACGGTGTAGACGAGCAGTACTTC
TRBV4-3	.	.	TRBJ2-7	CASSQAQSYEQYF	TGCGCCAGCAGCCAAGCCCAGTCCTACGAGCAGTACTTC
TRBV7-6	.	TRBD1	TRBJ1-1	CASSIGQVNTEAFF	TGTGCCAGCAGCATAGGACAGGTGAACACTGAAGCTTTCTTT
TRBV13	.	.	TRBJ1-3	CASSPGGAIGNTIYF	TGTGCCAGCAGCCCCGGGGGGGCGATCGGAAACACCATATATTTT
TRBV5-6	.	.	TRBJ1-1	CASSLALQGRMNTEAFF	TGTGCCAGCAGCTTGGCCTTGCAGGGACGCATGAACACTGAAGCTTTCTTT
TRBV27	.	TRBD2	TRBJ2-7	CASGVAGGAYEQYF	TGTGCCAGCGGAGTAGCGGGAGGGGCCTACGAGCAGTACTTC
TRBV30	.	TRBD1	TRBJ1-5	CAWKTGTGRDQPQHF	TGTGCCTGGAAGACCGGGACAGGGCGAGATCAGCCCCAGCATTTT
TRBV28	.	.	TRBJ2-7	CASSASSYEQYF	TGTGCCAGCAGTGCCAGCTCCTACGAGCAGTACTTC
TRBV30	.	.	TRBJ1-5	CAWSVIRSRNQPQHF	TGTGCCTGGAGTGTAATTCGGAGCCGGAATCAGCCCCAGCATTTT
TRBV30	.	.	TRBJ1-2	CAWSRAGMPSNYGYTF	TGTGCCTGGAGTAGGGCAGGGATGCCCTCTAACTATGGCTACACCTTC
TRBV30	.	.	TRBJ2-7	CAWRRTPTGPSSYEQYF	TGTGCCTGGAGAAGGACCCCGACAGGACCAAGCTCCTACGAGCAGTACTTC
TRBV7-7	few	TRBD1	TRBJ1-2	CASSIDREGPYGYTF	TGTGCCAGCAGCATCGACAGGGAGGGTCCCTATGGCTACACCTTC